The clone carrying this T cell receptor (beta chain) was recorded once. Its specificity is not known. These data originate in a study of cytomegalovirus exposure and HLA in healthy donors. Overall study: The approximately 130 validation repertoires and the approximately 630 first-cohort repertoires shared a platform, a later analysis reported. Whole-study results and caveats: Among TCR beta chains, those listed as cytomegalovirus-associated numbered under 200. Cytomegalovirus status, reportedly, was diagnosed with high specificity and sensitivity by the classifier.

TCRdb's copy holds only in-frame clones and misses some; the assay was immunoSEQ multiplex PCR. The sample lists some 200,000 clones; about 80% were seen once. The donors belonged to the roughly 130-subject validation cohort, separate from the roughly 670-subject first cohort. The germline V and J ends were trimmed by 2 bases and 9 bases, with 14 bases remaining between them. CDR3 length: 14 amino acids. Germline CDR1 and CDR2: SGHAT and FQDESV (reference sequence). The sequence was obtained from a woman younger than 35 in good health and CMV-seropositive. This chain links TRBV11-1 with TRBJ2-1; D might be TRBD2 (6 bases). Sequencing was performed on PBMCs. Written as DNA, the CDR3 is TGTGCCAGCAGCTTACGGGACTTACCCTCTGAGCAGTTCTTC. Its translation is CASSLRDLPSEQFF.